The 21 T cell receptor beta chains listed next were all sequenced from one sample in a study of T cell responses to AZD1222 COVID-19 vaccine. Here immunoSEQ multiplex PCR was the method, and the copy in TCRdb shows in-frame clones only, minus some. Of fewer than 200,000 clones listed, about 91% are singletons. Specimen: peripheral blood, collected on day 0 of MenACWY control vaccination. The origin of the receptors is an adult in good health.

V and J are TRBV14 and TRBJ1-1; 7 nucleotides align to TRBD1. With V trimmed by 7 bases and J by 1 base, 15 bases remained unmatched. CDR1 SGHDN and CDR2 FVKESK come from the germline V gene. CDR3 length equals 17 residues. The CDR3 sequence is CASKYRGRESRNTEAFF. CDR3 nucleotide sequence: TGTGCCAGCAAATACAGGGGTCGCGAATCTAGGAACACTGAAGCTTTCTTT.

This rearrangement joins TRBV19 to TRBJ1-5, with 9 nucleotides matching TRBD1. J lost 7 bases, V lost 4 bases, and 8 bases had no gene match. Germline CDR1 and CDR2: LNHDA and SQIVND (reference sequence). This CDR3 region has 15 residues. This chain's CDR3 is CASSTDRGLGQPQHF. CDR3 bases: TGTGCCAGTAGTACGGACAGGGGCCTAGGACAGCCCCAGCATTTT.

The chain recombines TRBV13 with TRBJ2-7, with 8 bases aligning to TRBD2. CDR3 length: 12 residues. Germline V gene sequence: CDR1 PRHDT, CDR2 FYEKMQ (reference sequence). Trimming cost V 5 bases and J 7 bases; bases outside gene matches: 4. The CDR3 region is CASSPRGGEQYF. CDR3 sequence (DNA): TGTGCCAGCAGCCCTCGGGGGGGGGAGCAGTACTTC.

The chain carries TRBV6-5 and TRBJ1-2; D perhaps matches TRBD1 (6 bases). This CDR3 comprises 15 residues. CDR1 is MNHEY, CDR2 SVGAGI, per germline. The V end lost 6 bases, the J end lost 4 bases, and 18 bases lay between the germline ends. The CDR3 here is CASRPRGSGPYGYTF. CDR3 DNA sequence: TGTGCCAGCAGGCCCAGGGGTTCGGGGCCCTATGGCTACACCTTC.

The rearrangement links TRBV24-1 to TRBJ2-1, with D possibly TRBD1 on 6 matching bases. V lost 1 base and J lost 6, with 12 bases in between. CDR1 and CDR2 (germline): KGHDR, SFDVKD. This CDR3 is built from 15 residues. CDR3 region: CATSDFTRGGNEQFF. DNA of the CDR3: TGTGCCACCAGTGATTTCACCAGGGGTGGCAATGAGCAGTTCTTC.

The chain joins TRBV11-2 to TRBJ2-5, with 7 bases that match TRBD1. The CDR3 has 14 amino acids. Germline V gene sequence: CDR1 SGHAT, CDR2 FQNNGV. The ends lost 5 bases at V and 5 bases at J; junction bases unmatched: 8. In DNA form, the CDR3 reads TGTGCCAGCAGCCGGACAGGCCCCCGGGAGACCCAGTACTTC. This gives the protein CASSRTGPRETQYF.

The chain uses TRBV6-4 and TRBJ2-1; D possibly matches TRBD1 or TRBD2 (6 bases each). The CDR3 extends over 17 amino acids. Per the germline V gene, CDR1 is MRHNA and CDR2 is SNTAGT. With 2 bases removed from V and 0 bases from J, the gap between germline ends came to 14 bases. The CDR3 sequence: CASSDVSGASSYNEQFF. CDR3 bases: TGTGCCAGCAGTGACGTCTCGGGGGCTAGCTCCTACAATGAGCAGTTCTTC.

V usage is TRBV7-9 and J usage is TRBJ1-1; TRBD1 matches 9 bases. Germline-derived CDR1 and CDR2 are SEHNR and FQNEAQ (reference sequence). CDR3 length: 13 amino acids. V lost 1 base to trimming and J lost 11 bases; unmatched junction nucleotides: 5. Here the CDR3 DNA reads TGTGCCAGCAGCTTAGTGGGACAGGGAAACGCTTTCTTT. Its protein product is CASSLVGQGNAFF.

The CDR3 here is CASSPGTGVNNEQFF. In nucleotides, the CDR3 is TGTGCCAGCTCACCGGGGACAGGGGTTAACAATGAGCAGTTCTTC. The chain joins TRBV18 to TRBJ2-1, with 10 positions matching TRBD1. The length of the CDR3 is 15 residues. The germline CDR1 and CDR2 sequences are KGHSH and LQKENI. The junction had 4 bases not matched to a gene; V was cut back by 3 bases and J by 5 bases.

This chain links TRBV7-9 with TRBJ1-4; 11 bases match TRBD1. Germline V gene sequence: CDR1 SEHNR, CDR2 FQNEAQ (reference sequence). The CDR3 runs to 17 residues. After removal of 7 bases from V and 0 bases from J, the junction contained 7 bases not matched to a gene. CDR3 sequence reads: CASKRDRGSATNEKLFF. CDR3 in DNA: TGTGCCAGCAAGCGGGACAGGGGGAGCGCAACTAATGAAAAACTGTTTTTT.

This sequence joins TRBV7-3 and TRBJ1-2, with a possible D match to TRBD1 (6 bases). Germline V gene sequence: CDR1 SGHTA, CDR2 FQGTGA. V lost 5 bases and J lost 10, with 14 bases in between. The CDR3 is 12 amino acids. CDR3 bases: TGTGCCAGCAGCCCCGGGGGGGGCGACTACACCTTC. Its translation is CASSPGGGDYTF.

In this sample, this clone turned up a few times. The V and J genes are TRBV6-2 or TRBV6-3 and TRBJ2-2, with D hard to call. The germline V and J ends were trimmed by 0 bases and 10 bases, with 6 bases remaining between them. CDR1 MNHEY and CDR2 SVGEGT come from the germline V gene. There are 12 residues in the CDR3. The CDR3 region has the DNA TGTGCCAGCAGTTACTCGGCGAAGGAGCTGTTTTTT. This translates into CASSYSAKELFF.

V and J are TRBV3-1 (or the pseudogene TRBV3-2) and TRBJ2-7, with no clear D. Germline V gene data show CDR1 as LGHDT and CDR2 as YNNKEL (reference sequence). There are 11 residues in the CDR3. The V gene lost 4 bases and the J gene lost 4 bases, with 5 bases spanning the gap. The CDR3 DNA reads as TGTGCCAGCAGCCGAGAATACGAGCAGTACTTC. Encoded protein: CASSREYEQYF.

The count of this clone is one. CDR3 amino acids: CASSVTGFTEAFF. In nucleotides, the CDR3 is TGTGCCAGCAGCGTTACAGGGTTCACTGAAGCTTTCTTT. The V and J genes are TRBV9 and TRBJ1-1, with D maybe TRBD1 (6 bases). Trimming pared 2 bases from V and 4 bases from J, leaving 9 bases between. The CDR3 length is 13 residues. Germline lookup yields CDR1 SGDLS and CDR2 YYNGEE.

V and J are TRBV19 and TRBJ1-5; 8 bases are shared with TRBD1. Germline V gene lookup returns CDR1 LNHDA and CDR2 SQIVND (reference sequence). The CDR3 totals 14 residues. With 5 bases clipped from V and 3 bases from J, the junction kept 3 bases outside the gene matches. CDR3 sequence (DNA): TGTGCCAGTAGTCTGGACAGGGCCAATCAGCCCCAGCATTTT. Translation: CASSLDRANQPQHF.

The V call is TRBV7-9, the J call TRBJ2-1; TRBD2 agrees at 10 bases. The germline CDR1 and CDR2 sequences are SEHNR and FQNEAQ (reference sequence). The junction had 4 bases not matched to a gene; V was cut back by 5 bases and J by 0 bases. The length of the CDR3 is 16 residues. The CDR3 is CASSPPSGSSYNEQFF. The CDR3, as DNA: TGTGCCAGCAGCCCTCCTAGCGGGAGCTCCTACAATGAGCAGTTCTTC.

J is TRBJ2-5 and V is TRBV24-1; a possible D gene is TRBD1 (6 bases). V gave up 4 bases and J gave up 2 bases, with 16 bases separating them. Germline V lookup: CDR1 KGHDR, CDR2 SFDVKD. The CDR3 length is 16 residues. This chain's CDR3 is CATSDLQGFGQETQYF. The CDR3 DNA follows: TGTGCCACCAGTGACCTACAGGGATTCGGACAAGAGACCCAGTACTTC.

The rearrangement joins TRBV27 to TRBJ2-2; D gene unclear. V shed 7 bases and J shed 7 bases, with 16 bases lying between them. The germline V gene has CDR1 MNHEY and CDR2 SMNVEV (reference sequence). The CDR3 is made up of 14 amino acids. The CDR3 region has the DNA TGTGCCAGCAAGGGCCTTACTACACACGGGGAGCTGTTTTTT. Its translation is CASKGLTTHGELFF.

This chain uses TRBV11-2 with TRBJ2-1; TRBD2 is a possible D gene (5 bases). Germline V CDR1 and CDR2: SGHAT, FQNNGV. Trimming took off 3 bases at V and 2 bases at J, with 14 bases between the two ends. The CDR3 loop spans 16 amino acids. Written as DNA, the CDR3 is TGTGCCAGCAGCTTCTTTTGGGAGCCAACCTACAATGAGCAGTTCTTC. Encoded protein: CASSFFWEPTYNEQFF.

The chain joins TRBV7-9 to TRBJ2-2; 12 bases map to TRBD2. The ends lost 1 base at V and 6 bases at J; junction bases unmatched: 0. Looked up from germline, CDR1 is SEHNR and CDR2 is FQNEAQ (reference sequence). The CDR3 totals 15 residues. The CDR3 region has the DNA TGTGCCAGCAGCTTAGGGACTAGCGGGGCCGGGGAGCTGTTTTTT. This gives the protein CASSLGTSGAGELFF.

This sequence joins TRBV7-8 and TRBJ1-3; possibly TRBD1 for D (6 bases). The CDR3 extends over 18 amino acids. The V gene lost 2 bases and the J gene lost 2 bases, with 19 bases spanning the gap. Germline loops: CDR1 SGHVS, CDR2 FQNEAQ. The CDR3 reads CASSLREGGAVAGNTIYF. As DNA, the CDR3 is TGTGCCAGCAGCTTACGCGAAGGGGGGGCCGTCGCTGGAAACACCATATATTTT.